The clone carrying this T cell receptor (beta chain) was seen more than once but under ten times. With 3 bases removed from V and 0 bases from J, the gap between germline ends came to 12 bases. The CDR3 loop spans 16 amino acids. The V gene's germline CDR1 is KGHSH and CDR2 LQKENI. Sequenced material consisted of expressed TCRB transcripts (all of the isolated RNA was reverse transcribed). Profiling relied on immunoSEQ multiplex PCR, and the TCRdb table lists in-frame clones only, not all of them. Here the sample spans roughly 240,000 clones, roughly 13% being singletons. Sorting produced populations that all topped 95% purity. This entry comes from a study of beta chain features in type 1 diabetes.

This chain links TRBV18 with TRBJ1-3; D is unclear. The receptor comes from a woman in her forties in good health. The sample was naive CD4+ T cells from blood. The CDR3 DNA reads as TGTGCCAGCTCACCGTCAGGTCCCATCTCTGGAAACACCATATATTTT. Protein product: CASSPSGPISGNTIYF.